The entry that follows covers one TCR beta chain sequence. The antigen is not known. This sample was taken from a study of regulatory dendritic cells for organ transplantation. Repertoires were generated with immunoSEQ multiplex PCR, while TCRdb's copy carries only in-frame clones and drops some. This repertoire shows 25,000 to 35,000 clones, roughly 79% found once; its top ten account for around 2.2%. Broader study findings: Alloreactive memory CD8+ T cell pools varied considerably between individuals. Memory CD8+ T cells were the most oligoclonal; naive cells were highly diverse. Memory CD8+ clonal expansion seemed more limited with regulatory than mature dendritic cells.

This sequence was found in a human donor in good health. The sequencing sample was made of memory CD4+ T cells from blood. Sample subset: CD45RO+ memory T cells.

The CDR3 DNA reads as TGCGCCAGCAGCAGGTTGCGGGAGGGCACAGATACGCAGTATTTT. This encodes CASSRLREGTDTQYF. The rearrangement uses TRBV5-1 and TRBJ2-3, with TRBD2 matching 8 bases. J gave up 1 base and V 4 bases, and 5 bases lay outside the gene matches. This CDR3 spans 15 amino acids. Germline V lookup: CDR1 SGHRS, CDR2 YFSETQ.